The present TCR beta chain was sequenced within a study of blood T cell repertoires in COVID-19. Study at large: Researchers got acute and convalescent COVID-19 samples from the United States, Italy and Spain. From T cells, B-cell-depleted T cells, or PBMCs came the material, which was cDNA or gDNA.

In the authors' methods: From reference gene primer amplification, estimates of nucleated cell counts were derived. Assay used: immunoSEQ multiplex PCR; TCRdb lists only in-frame clones, some missing. V and J calls and clone size come straight from that table; D and trimming were deduced from the DNA. The sample carries approximately 380,000 clones, 85% recorded once. Germline V CDR1 and CDR2: SGHNT, YENEEA. Trimming took 4 bases from V and 5 from J; bases not matched to a gene: 1. The length of the CDR3 is 14 residues. This sequence joins TRBV11-3 and TRBJ2-2; TRBD2 aligns across 10 bases. The source material was peripheral blood. The origin of this receptor is a woman between 18 and 29 years old with acute or convalescent COVID-19. CDR3 nucleotide sequence: TGTGCCAGCAGCTATAGCGGGGGGACCGGGGAGCTGTTTTTT. Translation gives CASSYSGGTGELFF.